The 3 T cell receptor beta chains below come from one sample, sequenced in a study of blood T cell repertoires in COVID-19 (dated by TCRdb to the early 2020s). The protocol used for the library was the immunoSEQ multiplex PCR assay. Held by TCRdb, this immuneACCESS table contains in-frame sequences only and omits some clones. Under half of the omission traces to an unresolved V gene where checked; the cause of the rest is unknown. Within this sample are tens of thousands of clones, with around nine tenths of them counted one time only. The ten largest clones represent over 9.5% of the sample. Material: peripheral blood. The receptors here all came from a human donor with active COVID-19. The donor label of this sample is uncertain.

The J gene is TRBJ1-2, the V gene TRBV5-1, with unresolved D. The CDR3 has 10 residues. CDR1 and CDR2 (germline): SGHRS, YFSETQ. Trimming stripped 5 bases from V and 6 bases from J, with 5 bases between. CDR3 DNA sequence: TGCGCCAGCAGGGCCCATGGCTACACCTTC. Encoded protein: CASRAHGYTF.

This clone was seen once. The chain employs TRBV5-1 and TRBJ2-5, with D maybe TRBD1 (6 bases). The CDR3 contains 16 residues. The V gene's germline CDR1 is SGHRS and CDR2 YFSETQ. V dropped 4 bases and J dropped 0 bases, with 16 bases sitting between them. The CDR3 DNA reads as TGCGCCAGCAGCAAAGGACAGATGAAGAACCAAGAGACCCAGTACTTC. Encoded protein: CASSKGQMKNQETQYF.

Only one count was recorded for this clone. The chain links TRBV9 to TRBJ2-7; D call uncertain. Trimming cost V 1 base and J 2 bases, with 10 bases left between them. The germline V gene has CDR1 SGDLS and CDR2 YYNGEE. This CDR3 contains 14 residues. The CDR3 sequence is CASSVTSATYEQYF. CDR3 sequence (DNA): TGTGCCAGCAGCGTAACGAGCGCGACCTACGAGCAGTACTTC.